Given below is one TCR beta chain in context. This CDR3 is 14 amino acids long. The germline V gene encodes CDR1 SGHNT and CDR2 YYREEE (reference sequence). V was clipped by 1 base and J by 3 bases; unmatched bases: 3. Measured with immunoSEQ multiplex PCR; TCRdb has only the in-frame clones, and not every one. The data hold nearly 90,000 clones, with about 91% observed a single time. This record comes from a study of blood T cell repertoires in COVID-19. The chain combines TRBV5-4 with TRBJ2-5, with 7 nucleotides matching TRBD1. The sequence was obtained from a man aged 55 to 69 with acute or convalescent COVID-19. Sequencing was carried out using peripheral blood. DNA for the CDR3: TGTGCCAGCAGCTTGTTAACAGGGGAAGAGACCCAGTACTTC. The encoded protein is CASSLLTGEETQYF. The full variable domain, completed using reference TRBV5-4 and TRBJ2-5, is ETGVTQSPTHLIKTRGQQVTLRCSSQSGHNTVSWYQQALGQGPQFIFQYYREEENGRGNFPPRFSGLQFPNYSSELNVNALELDDSALYLCASSLLTGEETQYFGPGTRLLVL.